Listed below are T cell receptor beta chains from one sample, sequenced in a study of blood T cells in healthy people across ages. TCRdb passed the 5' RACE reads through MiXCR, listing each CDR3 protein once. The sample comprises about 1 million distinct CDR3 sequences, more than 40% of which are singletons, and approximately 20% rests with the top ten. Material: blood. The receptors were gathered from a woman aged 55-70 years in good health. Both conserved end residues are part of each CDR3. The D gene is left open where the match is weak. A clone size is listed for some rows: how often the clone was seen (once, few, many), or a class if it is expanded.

CDR3: CASSYSRQFLHTEAFF
DNA: TGTGCCAGCAGTTACTCCCGACAGTTCTTGCATACTGAAGCTTTCTTT
D: NA
size: NA
V: TRBV6-5
J: TRBJ1-1

CDR3: CASSRQGAINYEQFF
DNA: TGTGCCAGCAGTAGACAGGGGGCGATTAATTATGAGCAGTTCTTC
D: TRBD1
size: NA
V: TRBV2
J: TRBJ2-1

CDR3: CASPPGGLAGWNEQFF
DNA: TGTGCCAGCCCACCAGGGGGACTAGCGGGATGGAATGAGCAGTTCTTC
D: TRBD2
size: NA
V: TRBV18
J: TRBJ2-1

CDR3: CASSSRRGSYEQYF
DNA: TGCGCCAGCAGCTCCCGTAGAGGATCCTACGAGCAGTACTTC
D: NA
size: few
V: TRBV5-1
J: TRBJ2-7

CDR3: CAIDGIEPGNEQFF
DNA: TGTGCCATAGACGGAATAGAACCAGGCAATGAGCAGTTCTTC
D: NA
size: NA
V: TRBV6-2/TRBV6-3
J: TRBJ2-1

CDR3: CASSKGAGEQFF
DNA: TGTGCCAGCAGTAAGGGAGCGGGTGAGCAGTTCTTC
D: NA
size: once
V: TRBV6-2/TRBV6-3
J: TRBJ2-1

CDR3: CASSLTQGNPYEQYF
DNA: TGTGCCAGCAGCTTAACCCAGGGTAACCCCTACGAGCAGTACTTC
D: NA
size: NA
V: TRBV13
J: TRBJ2-7

CDR3: CASSFQAAEGETQYF
DNA: TGTGCCAGCAGCTTTCAGGCAGCCGAGGGGGAGACCCAGTACTTC
D: NA
size: few
V: TRBV5-6
J: TRBJ2-5

CDR3: CATTALAWTEAFF
DNA: TGTGCCACCACAGCTTTGGCGTGGACTGAAGCTTTCTTT
D: NA
size: many
V: TRBV15
J: TRBJ1-1

CDR3: CATGPARRGLYF
DNA: TGTGCCACCGGCCCCGCGCGACGTGGATTGTACTTC
D: NA
size: once
V: TRBV3-1
J: TRBJ2-7

CDR3: CASSPAPQGAGSPLHF
DNA: TGTGCCAGCAGCCCAGCCCCACAGGGGGCAGGTTCACCCCTCCACTTT
D: TRBD1
size: NA
V: TRBV7-2
J: TRBJ1-6

CDR3: CASSLDLNEKLFF
DNA: TGTGCCAGCAGCTTAGACCTTAATGAAAAACTGTTTTTT
D: NA
size: NA
V: TRBV11-2
J: TRBJ1-4

CDR3: CASSGGREAFF
DNA: TGTGCCAGCAGCGGGGGCAGGGAAGCTTTCTTT
D: NA
size: few
V: TRBV13
J: TRBJ1-1

CDR3: CASKAGNQPQHF
DNA: TGTGCCAGCAAGGCAGGCAATCAGCCCCAGCATTTT
D: NA
size: NA
V: TRBV28
J: TRBJ1-5

CDR3: CSVESGSPNTQYF
DNA: TGCAGCGTTGAGAGCGGGTCGCCCAATACGCAGTATTTT
D: NA
size: NA
V: TRBV29-1
J: TRBJ2-3

CDR3: CASSDSFSPIYF
DNA: TGTGCCAGCAGCGACTCCTTTTCCCCCATATATTTT
D: NA
size: NA
V: TRBV12-3/TRBV12-4
J: TRBJ1-3

CDR3: CASTGGGETQYF
DNA: TGTGCCAGTACCGGTGGGGGAGAGACCCAGTACTTC
D: NA
size: few
V: TRBV9
J: TRBJ2-5

CDR3: CASSETFETQYF
DNA: TGTGCCAGCAGCGAGACCTTTGAGACCCAGTACTTC
D: NA
size: NA
V: TRBV7-2
J: TRBJ2-5

CDR3: CSGLAGRPSSTDTQYF
DNA: TGCTCGGGACTAGCGGGACGACCCTCTTCAACAGATACGCAGTATTTT
D: TRBD2
size: few
V: TRBV29-1
J: TRBJ2-3

CDR3: CASSLGPQGLTEAFF
DNA: TGCGCCAGCAGCTTGGGACCCCAGGGACTCACTGAAGCTTTCTTT
D: NA
size: NA
V: TRBV5-1
J: TRBJ1-1

CDR3: CASSGGLAGGRETQYF
DNA: TGTGCCAGCAGTGGAGGACTAGCGGGAGGGCGAGAGACCCAGTACTTC
D: TRBD2
size: few
V: TRBV13
J: TRBJ2-5

CDR3: CASSPPVRGSPYEQYF
DNA: TGTGCCAGCTCACCACCGGTTCGGGGGTCCCCCTACGAGCAGTACTTC
D: NA
size: NA
V: TRBV18
J: TRBJ2-7

CDR3: CSATPASGFQETQYF
DNA: TGCAGTGCTACCCCGGCTAGCGGATTTCAAGAGACCCAGTACTTC
D: TRBD2
size: NA
V: TRBV20-1
J: TRBJ2-5

CDR3: CASSFGTRSFNYGYTF
DNA: TGTGCCAGCAGCTTTGGGACAAGATCATTTAACTATGGCTACACCTTC
D: NA
size: NA
V: TRBV7-2
J: TRBJ1-2

CDR3: CSATESLAGDGDTQYF
DNA: TGCAGTGCTACGGAAAGCCTAGCGGGAGACGGAGATACGCAGTATTTT
D: TRBD2
size: NA
V: TRBV20-1
J: TRBJ2-3

CDR3: CAWSVPGTRQYEQYF
DNA: TGTGCCTGGAGTGTACCAGGGACTAGACAATACGAGCAGTACTTC
D: TRBD2
size: NA
V: TRBV30
J: TRBJ2-7

CDR3: CASRGLGGARREQYF
DNA: TGTGCCTCCCGCGGATTGGGGGGCGCGCGACGCGAGCAGTACTTC
D: NA
size: few
V: TRBV6-1
J: TRBJ2-7

CDR3: CASSNRDRGSYTF
DNA: TGTGCCAGCAGTAACCGGGACAGGGGAAGCTACACCTTC
D: TRBD1
size: few
V: TRBV6-5
J: TRBJ1-2

CDR3: CASRPGPGAETQYF
DNA: TGTGCCAGCAGACCGGGACCCGGGGCGGAGACCCAGTACTTC
D: NA
size: few
V: TRBV12-3/TRBV12-4
J: TRBJ2-5

CDR3: CASSDPGLAANEQFF
DNA: TGTGCCAGCAGTGACCCGGGACTAGCGGCGAATGAGCAGTTCTTC
D: TRBD2
size: NA
V: TRBV12-3/TRBV12-4
J: TRBJ2-1

CDR3: CASSYGAGRVVHNEQFF
DNA: TGTGCCAGCAGTTACGGGGCGGGGCGGGTAGTACACAATGAGCAGTTCTTC
D: NA
size: NA
V: TRBV6-5
J: TRBJ2-1